Presented here are 29 T cell receptor beta chains from one specimen sequenced in a study of identifying expanded T cells in peripheral blood. Assay used: immunoSEQ multiplex PCR; TCRdb lists only in-frame clones, some missing. This sample has about 110,000 clones, with around 89% found just once. The sequenced sample consisted of blood. The receptors derive from a person aged 18 to 75 in good health.

The chain combines TRBV19 with TRBJ1-6; 8 nucleotides agree with TRBD1. Looked up from germline, CDR1 is LNHDA and CDR2 is SQIVND (reference sequence). Trimming took 5 bases from V and 13 from J; bases not matched to a gene: 10. The CDR3 covers 14 residues. CDR3 residues: CASSYGTGSGPLHF. CDR3 DNA sequence: TGTGCCAGTAGTTACGGGACAGGTTCAGGGCCCCTCCACTTT.

This clone was detected once. The rearrangement joins TRBV18 to TRBJ2-5; no definite D call. The CDR3 consists of 14 residues. CDR1 is KGHSH, CDR2 LQKENI, per germline. V was trimmed by 2 bases and J by 5 bases, leaving 12 bases between them. The DNA for the CDR3 is TGTGCCAGCTCACCATCGGCCCCTAGGGAGACCCAGTACTTC. Protein: CASSPSAPRETQYF.

The chain couples TRBV6-5 to TRBJ1-2, with D uncertain. The CDR3 contains 14 residues. V lost 8 bases and J lost 0, with 13 bases in between. The germline gives CDR1 MNHEY, CDR2 SVGAGI. The CDR3 loop reads CASGPFGANYGYTF. The DNA of the CDR3 is TGTGCCAGCGGGCCGTTCGGGGCTAACTATGGCTACACCTTC.

This chain connects TRBV11-2 to TRBJ2-1, with D uncertain. CDR1 is SGHAT and CDR2 is FQNNGV in the germline V gene. The CDR3 covers 17 residues. V was trimmed by 2 bases and J by 9 bases, leaving 23 bases between them. CDR3 bases: TGTGCCAGCAGCTTAATGTCGGGTGGATCCGACGACGGTGAGCAGTTCTTC. Translation: CASSLMSGGSDDGEQFF. Using reference TRBV11-2 and TRBJ2-1 for the parts outside the CDR3, the full variable domain is EAGVAQSPRYKIIEKRQSVAFWCNPISGHATLYWYQQILGQGPKLLIQFQNNGVVDDSQLPKDRFSAERLKGVDSTLKIQPAKLEDSAVYLCASSLMSGGSDDGEQFFGPGTRLTVL.

The V and J genes are TRBV15 and TRBJ2-4; D gene ambiguous. Germline V lookup: CDR1 LNHNV, CDR2 YYDKDF (reference sequence). The CDR3 sequence is 17 residues long. V was clipped by 0 bases and J by 0 bases, with 12 bases between them. CDR3 DNA: TGTGCCACCAGCAGAGAGGGCAGCCGCCTAGCCAAAAACATTCAGTACTTC. Translated, it gives CATSREGSRLAKNIQYF.

This clone was recorded a few times. The chain uses TRBV19 and TRBJ1-1; D is possibly TRBD1 (5 bases). V was clipped by 5 bases and J by 8 bases, with 12 bases between them. The CDR3 consists of 12 residues. From germline, CDR1 is LNHDA and CDR2 SQIVND (reference sequence). This chain's CDR3 is CASSVGALEAFF. The DNA for the CDR3 is TGTGCCAGTAGTGTAGGGGCGCTCGAAGCTTTCTTT.

This clone occurred once. This sequence joins TRBV19 and TRBJ1-6, with 7 bases matching TRBD1. CDR1 is LNHDA, CDR2 SQIVND, per germline (reference sequence). This CDR3 is 15 amino acids long. Germline trimming cut 7 bases from V and 5 bases from J; bases unmatched to any gene: 8. The CDR3 loop is CASTTTGTDNSPLHF. The CDR3 DNA reads TGTGCCAGTACTACAACCGGGACAGATAATTCACCCCTCCACTTT.

The rearrangement joins TRBV6-5 to TRBJ2-7; 8 bases agree with TRBD1. Trimming took 0 bases from V and 3 from J; bases not matched to a gene: 7. CDR3 length: 16 amino acids. Germline CDR1 reads MNHEY; CDR2 reads SVGAGI. CDR3 DNA: TGTGCCAGCAGTTACTCGACAGGGGTCCCTAACTACGAGCAGTACTTC. This translates into CASSYSTGVPNYEQYF.

The V gene is TRBV11-1, the J gene TRBJ2-5, with 12 bases that match TRBD1. V lost 4 bases to trimming and J lost 5 bases; unmatched junction nucleotides: 8. This CDR3 has 16 residues. Germline lookup yields CDR1 SGHAT and CDR2 FQDESV (reference sequence). The CDR3 reads CASSSPGTGGVETQYF. CDR3 bases: TGTGCCAGCAGCTCCCCCGGGACAGGGGGCGTGGAGACCCAGTACTTC. The full variable domain, its missing parts supplied by reference TRBV11-1 and TRBJ2-5, is EAEVAQSPRYKITEKSQAVAFWCDPISGHATLYWYRQILGQGPELLVQFQDESVVDDSQLPKDRFSAERLKGVDSTLKIQPAELGDSAMYLCASSSPGTGGVETQYFGPGTRLLVL.

As concerns this clone: Mismatch with germline at one junction end may stem from a read error. The V and J genes are TRBV30 and TRBJ1-2; D unresolved. The CDR3 has 10 amino acids. Germline CDR1 GTSNPN, CDR2 SVGIG (reference sequence). The CDR3 reads CAWSLVRTFF. As DNA, the CDR3 is TGTGCCTGGAGTTTAGTACGGACCTTTTTC. Full variable domain (outside the CDR3, taken from reference TRBV30 and TRBJ1-2): SQTIHQWPATLVQPVGSPLSLECTVEGTSNPNLYWYRQAAGRGLQLLFYSVGIGQISSEVPQNLSASRPQDRQFILSSKKLLLSDSGFYLCAWSLVRTFFGSGTRLTVV.

The chain couples TRBV7-9 to TRBJ1-4; 11 bases are a match to TRBD1. The CDR3 is made up of 17 amino acids. Unmatched junction bases numbered 5, after V lost 3 bases and J lost 2 bases. Germline V gene lookup returns CDR1 SEHNR and CDR2 FQNEAQ (reference sequence). The CDR3 nucleotides are TGTGCCAGCAGCTTGGGACAGGGGGGATTGACTAATGAAAAACTGTTTTTT. Translated: CASSLGQGGLTNEKLFF. The entire variable domain, with the rest obtained from reference TRBV7-9 and TRBJ1-4, is as follows: DTGVSQNPRHKITKRGQNVTFRCDPISEHNRLYWYRQTLGQGPEFLTYFQNEAQLEKSRLLSDRFSAERPKGSFSTLEIQRTEQGDSAMYLCASSLGQGGLTNEKLFFGSGTQLSVL.

V gene TRBV4-3 combines with J gene TRBJ2-3; the match to TRBD2 covers 7 bases. CDR1 and CDR2 (germline): LGHNA, YSLEER. The J segment lost 3 bases and the V segment lost 0 bases, leaving 9 bases of the junction unmatched. The CDR3 spans 17 residues. Here the CDR3 DNA reads TGCGCCAGCAGCCAAGAGACCCCCTGGACTAGTACAGATACGCAGTATTTT. It encodes CASSQETPWTSTDTQYF.

V usage is TRBV19 and J usage is TRBJ2-1, with 12 bases fitting TRBD2. The V and J ends lost 3 bases and 1 base, in that order; junction bases with no gene match: 4. The CDR3 extends over 17 amino acids. Germline lookup yields CDR1 LNHDA and CDR2 SQIVND (reference sequence). The CDR3 sequence is CASSIASGGESYNEQFF. For the CDR3, the DNA is TGTGCCAGTAGTATTGCTAGCGGGGGGGAATCCTACAATGAGCAGTTCTTC.

This chain joins TRBV5-4 and TRBJ2-7; 10 bases are shared with TRBD1. V lost 1 base to trimming and J lost 7 bases; unmatched junction nucleotides: 5. Germline lookup yields CDR1 SGHNT and CDR2 YYREEE (reference sequence). The CDR3 is 14 amino acids. The CDR3 loop is CASSLWDRGEEQYF. The CDR3 DNA reads TGTGCCAGCAGCTTGTGGGACAGGGGTGAGGAGCAGTACTTC.

The rearrangement joins TRBV7-2 to TRBJ2-5; possibly TRBD2 for D (6 bases). CDR1 is SGHTA, CDR2 FQGNSA, per germline. The CDR3 sequence is 13 residues long. The germline V and J ends were trimmed by 5 bases and 3 bases, with 10 bases remaining between them. CDR3 in amino acids: CASSPGLKETQYF. CDR3 in DNA: TGTGCCAGCAGCCCGGGACTGAAAGAGACCCAGTACTTC.

The V and J genes are TRBV6-1 and TRBJ1-2; 7 bases are shared with TRBD1. This CDR3 has 14 residues. Germline assignment: CDR1 MNHNS and CDR2 SASEGT. The junction had 5 bases not matched to a gene; V was cut back by 3 bases and J by 4 bases. The CDR3 coding sequence is TGTGCCAGCAGTGAGGACAGGATAGGCTATGGCTACACCTTC. This sequence encodes CASSEDRIGYGYTF.

The CDR3 spells CASSSIPRGEGEQYF. In DNA, the CDR3 is TGTGCCAGCAGTTCGATACCGCGGGGGGAAGGCGAGCAGTACTTC. This chain connects TRBV6-5 to TRBJ2-7, with 8 bases matching TRBD2. The CDR3 loop spans 15 amino acids. Germline V lookup: CDR1 MNHEY, CDR2 SVGAGI. After removal of 4 bases from V and 6 bases from J, the junction contained 11 bases not matched to a gene.

A note on this clone: This is likely a read error, given that the CDR3 carries no conserved phenylalanine or tryptophan at its end. The limits of the CDR3 on the DNA are not certain, so only TCRdb's listed CDR3 is given. The chain has TRBV7-2 and TRBJ2-4; the D segment call TRBD2 is taken from the table without a DNA check. CDR1 and CDR2 from the germline V gene are SGHTA and FQGNSA. The CDR3 length is 12 residues, termini included. CDR3 amino acids: CASSWQSGPATL.

This clone occurred once. This sequence joins TRBV19 and TRBJ2-3, with TRBD1 matching over 9 bases. Germline CDR1 and CDR2: LNHDA and SQIVND (reference sequence). The ends lost 6 bases at V and 4 bases at J; junction bases unmatched: 11. The CDR3 loop spans 16 amino acids. The CDR3 DNA sequence: TGTGCCAGTAGGGCTAAGGGACAGGGTGGTGCAGATACGCAGTATTTT. It codes for CASRAKGQGGADTQYF.

The V call is TRBV6-1, the J call TRBJ1-1; no clear D gene. The CDR3 totals 17 residues. CDR1 is MNHNS, CDR2 SASEGT, per germline. Trimming shortened V by 4 bases and J by 1 base, and 19 bases separated the two germline ends. In DNA form, the CDR3 reads TGTGCCAGCAGTGTGGGGTGGGCAGTTACGGGGAACACTGAAGCTTTCTTT. Amino acid sequence: CASSVGWAVTGNTEAFF.

This chain joins TRBV7-2 and TRBJ1-2; D is undetermined. V shed 1 base and J shed 0 bases, with 9 bases lying between them. The CDR3 length is 15 residues. The V gene's germline CDR1 is SGHTA and CDR2 FQGNSA. CDR3 nucleotides: TGTGCCAGCAGCTTAGGAACCGCAGCTAACTATGGCTACACCTTC. The encoded protein is CASSLGTAANYGYTF.

The V and J genes are TRBV18 and TRBJ2-1; 8 bases agree with TRBD2. CDR1 and CDR2 from the germline V gene are KGHSH and LQKENI. The CDR3 loop spans 15 amino acids. The V segment lost 2 bases and the J segment 6 bases; nucleotides outside the gene matches: 6. The CDR3: CASSPRSGGGNEQFF. For the CDR3, the DNA is TGTGCCAGCTCACCAAGAAGCGGGGGAGGCAATGAGCAGTTCTTC.

The count of this clone is one. The rearrangement links TRBV10-3 to TRBJ2-2; D not resolved. Trimming took 8 bases from V and 0 from J, leaving 13 bases between them. Germline V gene sequence: CDR1 ENHRY, CDR2 SYGVKD. This CDR3 is built from 15 residues. In nucleotides, the CDR3 is TGTGCCATCTGGTCGGCAGAGACGAACACCGGGGAGCTGTTTTTT. Protein sequence: CAIWSAETNTGELFF.

The chain is built from TRBV19 and TRBJ2-1; no reliable D call. CDR3 length: 14 amino acids. V lost 1 base to trimming and J lost 6 bases, with 10 bases between them. Germline CDR1 is LNHDA and CDR2 is SQIVND (reference sequence). For the CDR3, the DNA is TGTGCCAGTAGTATAGGGCTTGCCCGCAATGAGCAGTTCTTC. Amino acids: CASSIGLARNEQFF.

The chain recombines TRBV1 with TRBJ2-5; the D call of TRBD2 is as the table states it, not checked on the DNA. TRBV1 is a documented pseudogene. The CDR3 runs 17 residues. CDR3 DNA: TGCACCAGCAGCTCTTGGACTAGCGGGGAGGTAATGGAGACCCAGTACTTC. Amino acids: CTSSSWTSGEVMETQYF.

V is TRBV4-3 and J is TRBJ1-1; 8 bases are a match to TRBD1. Unmatched junction bases numbered 5, after V lost 4 bases and J lost 1 base. The CDR3 length is 15 residues. The germline gives CDR1 LGHNA, CDR2 YSLEER. The CDR3 reads CASSLGGQENTEAFF. The CDR3, as DNA: TGCGCCAGCAGCCTGGGGGGACAGGAGAACACTGAAGCTTTCTTT.

The chain employs TRBV2 and TRBJ2-3; D is uncertain. V was pared by 10 bases and J by 0 bases, with 14 bases between. The germline gives CDR1 SNHLY, CDR2 FYNNEI. CDR3 length: 14 residues. The CDR3 is CAKVGRASTDTQYF. The CDR3 DNA reads as TGTGCCAAAGTTGGTCGGGCAAGCACAGATACGCAGTATTTT.

The DNA for the CDR3 is TGCAGCGCTCGAGGGGTAGGGACCTACGAGCAGTACTTC. Translating gives CSARGVGTYEQYF. The chain links TRBV29-1 to TRBJ2-7, with D perhaps assigned TRBD1 or TRBD2 (5 bases each). Trimming pared 7 bases from V and 2 bases from J, leaving 15 bases between. CDR1 and CDR2 from the germline V gene are SQVTM and ANQGSEA. The CDR3 length is 13 residues.

V usage is TRBV7-9 and J usage is TRBJ2-1; 13 bases map to TRBD2. Germline V gives CDR1 SEHNR, CDR2 FQNEAQ (reference sequence). V dropped 2 bases and J dropped 7; count of bases not matched to a gene: 5. CDR3 length: 16 amino acids. The CDR3 nucleotides read TGTGCCAGCAGCTTAACTAGCGGGGGGGCCGGGAATGAGCAGTTCTTC. This translates into CASSLTSGGAGNEQFF.